This T cell receptor beta chain derives from a study of blood T cells in healthy people across ages. Broader study findings: There were more naive CD4+ cells and higher diversity in long-lived donors than in aged donors. There was a strong correlation between TCR beta diversity and naive T cell percentage.

The CDR3 has 19 amino acids. Germline V gene data show CDR1 as LGHDT and CDR2 as YNNKEL (reference sequence). V was pared by 6 bases and J by 1 base, with 14 bases of the junction left unmatched. About this clonotype itself: Its antigen is not known.

Using a J-beta primer mix together with a sample-barcoded 5' primer, a second PCR was run for about 6 to 12 cycles. A minimum of 2.5 million CDR3-containing paired-end reads was obtained for each sample. MiXCR was run by TCRdb on the 5' RACE reads, yielding one entry per CDR3 protein. The table shows about 780,000 distinct CDR3 sequences, with 46% occurring only once. The clonotype originates from a man older than 75 in good health. The chain links TRBV3-1 to TRBJ2-1, with 11 bases matching TRBD2. The sample comprised blood. CDR3 coding DNA: TGTGCCAGCAGTCGACTAGCGGGGCGTGGAGGGGTATCCTACAATGAGCAGTTCTTC. It encodes CASSRLAGRGGVSYNEQFF.